A single sample gave rise to the 8 T cell receptor beta chains below, sequenced in a study of monozygotic twins with cystic fibrosis. Repertoires were generated with immunoSEQ multiplex PCR, while TCRdb's copy carries only in-frame clones and drops some. The sample shows 25,000 to 30,000 clones, around four fifths of them seen only once. Sequencing used blood. Receptors originate from a girl aged 2 to 9 with cystic fibrosis.

The chain is built from TRBV5-1 and TRBJ2-1; D may be TRBD2 (5 bases). CDR1 and CDR2 (germline): SGHRS, YFSETQ. V lost 0 bases and J 0 bases, leaving 7 bases between the germline ends. The CDR3 consists of 15 residues. CDR3: CASSLGSASYNEQFF. In nucleotides, the CDR3 is TGCGCCAGCAGCTTGGGTAGCGCCTCCTACAATGAGCAGTTCTTC. Looking up the rest from reference TRBV5-1 and TRBJ2-1 gives the full variable domain: KAGVTQTPRYLIKTRGQQVTLSCSPISGHRSVSWYQQTPGQGLQFLFEYFSETQRNKGNFPGRFSGRQFSNSRSEMNVSTLELGDSALYLCASSLGSASYNEQFFGPGTRLTVL.

The chain couples TRBV30 to TRBJ2-5, with 8 bases lining up with TRBD2. Trimming removed 2 bases from V and 5 bases from J; junction bases left unmatched: 10. Per germline, CDR1 GTSNPN and CDR2 SVGIG (reference sequence). This CDR3 has 15 amino acids. CDR3 region: CAWSKDSGIWETQYF. CDR3 sequence (DNA): TGTGCCTGGAGTAAGGATAGCGGGATCTGGGAGACCCAGTACTTC.

The chain recombines TRBV2 with TRBJ1-1; D is unclear. CDR3 length equals 14 residues. The germline CDR1 and CDR2 sequences are SNHLY and FYNNEI. Trimming removed 6 bases from V and 6 bases from J, with 17 bases in between. CDR3 nucleotide sequence: TGTGCCAGCAGGATGGGTTTGGCTAGCGCTGAAGCTTTCTTT. As protein: CASRMGLASAEAFF.

The CDR3 nucleotides read TGTGCCAGCTCACCGGGCCTCTCAGCTTTCTTT. Amino acids: CASSPGLSAFF. The J gene is TRBJ1-1, the V gene TRBV18; D gene uncertain. Germline-derived CDR1 and CDR2 are KGHSH and LQKENI. The CDR3 totals 11 residues. V lost 3 bases, J lost 10 bases, and 9 bases lay in between.

The chain combines TRBV7-6 with TRBJ2-3; D might be TRBD2 (6 bases). Trimming stripped 6 bases from V and 1 base from J, with 17 bases between. CDR3 length: 16 amino acids. CDR1 is SGHVS and CDR2 is FNYEAQ in the germline V gene. The CDR3 nucleotides are TGTGCCAGCAGTTATGGCGGTAGCGGACGCACAGATACGCAGTATTTT. Its protein product is CASSYGGSGRTDTQYF. Full variable domain (outside the CDR3, taken from reference TRBV7-6 and TRBJ2-3): GAGVSQSPRYKVTKRGQDVALRCDPISGHVSLYWYRQALGQGPEFLTYFNYEAQQDKSGLPNDRFSAERPEGSISTLTIQRTEQRDSAMYRCASSYGGSGRTDTQYFGPGTRLTVL.

V gene TRBV10-1 combines with J gene TRBJ1-3; D is ambiguous. Germline assignment: CDR1 WNHNN and CDR2 SYGVQD (reference sequence). V lost 6 bases and J lost 0, with 0 bases in between. The CDR3 sequence is 11 residues long. This CDR3 reads CASSSGNTIYF. The CDR3 nucleotides read TGCGCCAGCAGCTCTGGAAACACCATATATTTT.

The V gene is TRBV19, the J gene TRBJ2-1, with 7 bases identical to TRBD2. V gave up 1 base and J gave up 9 bases; unmatched junction bases: 6. The CDR3 contains 14 residues. The germline V gene has CDR1 LNHDA and CDR2 SQIVND (reference sequence). The CDR3 sequence is CASSIGGRAFEQFF. The CDR3 DNA reads as TGTGCCAGTAGTATAGGAGGGAGGGCGTTTGAGCAGTTCTTC.

V and J are TRBV13 and TRBJ2-5; D ambiguous. The length of the CDR3 is 13 residues. The germline V gene encodes CDR1 PRHDT and CDR2 FYEKMQ (reference sequence). V was pared by 5 bases and J by 5 bases, with 12 bases between. CDR3 nucleotides: TGTGCCAGCAGCCCTGAATCCAGGGAGACCCAGTACTTC. Translated, it gives CASSPESRETQYF.